A single sample gave rise to the 3 T cell receptor beta chains below, sequenced in a study of cytomegalovirus exposure and HLA in healthy donors. With 60 Vbeta and 13 Jbeta primers, the PCR was carried out. Profiling relied on immunoSEQ multiplex PCR, and the TCRdb table lists in-frame clones only, not all of them. The sample contains 110,000 to 150,000 clones, around four fifths of which appear only once. Sequenced sample: PBMCs. The receptors here all came from a male donor in good health and CMV-seronegative.

The chain uses TRBV30 and TRBJ2-7; D gene ambiguous. Looked up from germline, CDR1 is GTSNPN and CDR2 is SVGIG (reference sequence). The CDR3 covers 11 residues. The ends were cut back, 3 bases at V and 3 bases at J, with 6 bases in the middle. CDR3 region: CAWSFNYEQYF. DNA of the CDR3: TGTGCCTGGAGCTTTAACTACGAGCAGTACTTC.

The chain has TRBV18 and TRBJ1-2, with unresolved D. V lost 4 bases to trimming and J lost 7 bases, with 13 bases between them. Germline-derived CDR1 and CDR2 are KGHSH and LQKENI. The CDR3 sequence is 13 residues long. CDR3 loop: CASSRDGAVGYTF. CDR3 nucleotides: TGTGCCAGCTCACGCGACGGTGCGGTTGGCTACACCTTC.

V usage is TRBV6-5 and J usage is TRBJ2-1, with 10 nucleotides matching TRBD2. The CDR3 has 14 residues. Germline trimming cut 2 bases from V and 6 bases from J; bases unmatched to any gene: 1. Germline values: CDR1 MNHEY, CDR2 SVGAGI. The CDR3 loop reads CASSYQRGGNEQFF. CDR3 sequence (DNA): TGTGCCAGCAGTTACCAGCGGGGGGGCAATGAGCAGTTCTTC.